These 20 T cell receptor beta chains were all obtained from the same sample, sequenced in a study of early T cells in non-severe SARS-CoV-2 infection. TCRdb reprocessed the 5' RACE reads via MiXCR and lists one record per CDR3 protein. The table has roughly 51,000 distinct CDR3 sequences, roughly 12% seen once; the top ten hold roughly 10%. Sequenced material: whole blood. These receptors were obtained from an adult who was a healthcare worker with PCR-confirmed SARS-CoV-2 infection or an uninfected control (not recorded which).

CDR3 bases: TGTGCCAGCAGTTTATTTGGTGGGGGACGGAAGAATCAGCCCCAGCATTTT. This codes for CASSLFGGGRKNQPQHF. J is TRBJ1-5 and V is TRBV28; maybe TRBD1 (5 bases). The germline CDR1 and CDR2 sequences are MDHEN and SYDVKM. V was trimmed by 1 base and J by 4 bases, leaving 17 bases between them. The CDR3 has 17 residues.

This clonotype was observed a few times. The chain joins TRBV20-1 to TRBJ2-1; TRBD2 might be the D (6 bases). V gave up 4 bases and J gave up 0 bases, with 10 bases separating them. The CDR3 has 14 residues. The germline V gene has CDR1 DFQATT and CDR2 SNEGSKA (reference sequence). CDR3 loop: CSAITSRSYNEQFF. CDR3 nucleotide sequence: TGCAGTGCTATTACTAGCCGCTCCTACAATGAGCAGTTCTTC.

The chain carries TRBV9 and TRBJ2-2; no firm D call. The CDR3 is made up of 15 amino acids. Trimming took 1 base from V and 0 from J, leaving 7 bases between them. Germline-derived CDR1 and CDR2 are SGDLS and YYNGEE. The CDR3 region has the DNA TGTGCCAGCAGCGTATATACAACGAACACCGGGGAGCTGTTTTTT. It encodes CASSVYTTNTGELFF. The whole variable domain, filled in from reference TRBV9 and TRBJ2-2, reads DSGVTQTPKHLITATGQRVTLRCSPRSGDLSVYWYQQSLDQGLQFLIQYYNGEERAKGNILERFSAQQFPDLHSELNLSSLELGDSALYFCASSVYTTNTGELFFGEGSRLTVL.

The V call is TRBV29-1, the J call TRBJ2-7; maybe TRBD2 (5 bases). Trimming removed 1 base from V and 6 bases from J, with 13 bases in between. The CDR3 has 13 amino acids. CDR1 SQVTM and CDR2 ANQGSEA come from the germline V gene. CDR3 sequence (DNA): TGCAGCGTTGAAGCCCAGGAGGCCGGCGAGCAGTACTTC. Protein: CSVEAQEAGEQYF.

Many counts were recorded for this clonotype. The chain employs TRBV28 and TRBJ2-7, with no clear D. The germline V gene encodes CDR1 MDHEN and CDR2 SYDVKM. V was pared by 7 bases and J by 1 base, with 11 bases between. The CDR3 length is 13 residues. The CDR3 loop is CASTGQVSYEQYF. The CDR3 bases are TGTGCCAGCACCGGGCAGGTATCCTACGAGCAGTACTTC.

This clonotype was counted many times. This chain joins TRBV19 and TRBJ2-5, with D unresolved. The CDR3 contains 13 residues. Germline CDR1 LNHDA, CDR2 SQIVND (reference sequence). With 5 bases removed from V and 1 base from J, the gap between germline ends came to 8 bases. The CDR3 here is CASSRAAQETQYF. CDR3 DNA sequence: TGTGCCAGTAGTCGGGCAGCCCAAGAGACCCAGTACTTC.

This clonotype showed up just a few times. This chain connects TRBV10-2 to TRBJ2-3; a possible D gene is TRBD2 (5 bases). Per the germline V gene, CDR1 is WSHSY and CDR2 is SAAADI. Between the trimmed V and J ends, which lost 4 bases and 3 bases, there was a span of 14 bases. This CDR3 has 15 residues. The DNA for the CDR3 is TGCGCCAGCAGTGTAGGTCTCACGGGGACAGATACGCAGTATTTT. This encodes CASSVGLTGTDTQYF.

This clonotype was observed many times. The rearrangement links TRBV7-9 to TRBJ2-2, with 11 bases identical to TRBD1. CDR3 length: 18 amino acids. The ends lost 5 bases at V and 4 bases at J; junction bases unmatched: 12. Germline assignment: CDR1 SEHNR and CDR2 FQNEAQ (reference sequence). The CDR3 DNA reads as TGTGCCAGCAGCCGACAATTACTCGGGACAGGGGGCACCGGGGAGCTGTTTTTT. This sequence encodes CASSRQLLGTGGTGELFF.

This clonotype is medium-sized (0.01 to 0.1%) within its sample. V and J are TRBV11-2 and TRBJ2-2; TRBD2 might be the D (5 bases). Germline V gene data show CDR1 as SGHAT and CDR2 as FQNNGV. Trimming stripped 3 bases from V and 4 bases from J, with 12 bases between. CDR3 size: 15 residues. CDR3 sequence reads: CASSFGLRGTGELFF. In DNA form, the CDR3 reads TGTGCCAGCAGCTTTGGACTCCGAGGCACCGGGGAGCTGTTTTTT.

The rearrangement joins TRBV18 to TRBJ2-7; 11 nucleotides align to TRBD2. The CDR3 has 15 amino acids. With V trimmed by 0 bases and J by 6 bases, 4 bases remained unmatched. Looked up from germline, CDR1 is KGHSH and CDR2 is LQKENI. The DNA for the CDR3 is TGTGCCAGCTCACCACCTTTAGCGGGAGGGGGCGAGCAGTACTTC. The encoded protein is CASSPPLAGGGEQYF.

At least ten counts were recorded for this clonotype. The chain recombines TRBV28 with TRBJ2-1; 16 bases fit TRBD2. Germline CDR1 and CDR2: MDHEN and SYDVKM. V lost 6 bases to trimming and J lost 7 bases; unmatched junction nucleotides: 0. The CDR3 has 14 amino acids. CDR3 loop: CASRGLAGGNEQFF. CDR3 nucleotides: TGTGCCAGCAGGGGACTAGCGGGAGGGAATGAGCAGTTCTTC.

The CDR3 DNA reads TGTGCCAGCAGCGTAGCCTCGGGCTCGAGCTCCTACGAGCAGTACTTC. Translating gives CASSVASGSSSYEQYF. The chain has TRBV9 and TRBJ2-7; D is unresolved. CDR3 length: 16 amino acids. Germline values: CDR1 SGDLS, CDR2 YYNGEE. V lost 0 bases to trimming and J lost 0 bases, with 13 bases between them.

The chain couples TRBV28 to TRBJ2-2; no reliable D call. The V and J ends lost 6 bases and 6 bases respectively, with 17 bases between them. Germline V gene lookup returns CDR1 MDHEN and CDR2 SYDVKM. CDR3 length: 15 amino acids. The CDR3 DNA is TGTGCCAGCAGCCGAGTAGGTAGCTGGGCCGGGGAGCTGTTTTTT. Protein product: CASSRVGSWAGELFF.

This clonotype came up many times. The genes are TRBV7-8 and TRBJ1-3; no clear D gene. Per the germline V gene, CDR1 is SGHVS and CDR2 is FQNEAQ. V was pared by 0 bases and J by 0 bases, with 6 bases between. The CDR3 runs to 15 residues. The CDR3: CASSLAANSGNTIYF. CDR3 nucleotide sequence: TGTGCCAGCAGCTTAGCCGCAAACTCTGGAAACACCATATATTTT. Full variable domain (missing parts from reference TRBV7-8 and TRBJ1-3): GAGVSQSPRYKVAKRGQDVALRCDPISGHVSLFWYQQALGQGPEFLTYFQNEAQLDKSGLPSDRFFAERPEGSVSTLKIQRTQQEDSAVYLCASSLAANSGNTIYFGEGSWLTVV.

The chain employs TRBV6-5 and TRBJ1-1; D remains ambiguous. Germline V gene sequence: CDR1 MNHEY, CDR2 SVGAGI. The V end lost 7 bases, the J end lost 3 bases, and 12 bases lay between the germline ends. The CDR3 is 13 residues long. CDR3 nucleotide sequence: TGTGCCAGCACTATTTCATTGGACACTGAAGCTTTCTTT. Protein: CASTISLDTEAFF.

This clonotype was seen more than once but under ten times. The genes are TRBV6-6 and TRBJ2-7; D uncertain. Germline CDR1 reads MNHNY; CDR2 reads SVGAGI (reference sequence). CDR3 length equals 17 residues. V was clipped by 6 bases and J by 0 bases, with 21 bases between them. CDR3 nucleotide sequence: TGTGCCAGCAGGTTTCTGAACAAAGGTCCGGGCTCCTACGAGCAGTACTTC. Its protein is CASRFLNKGPGSYEQYF.

At least ten counts were recorded for this clonotype. The chain carries TRBV10-3 and TRBJ2-5; 7 bases map to TRBD2. The CDR3 sequence is 14 residues long. Looked up from germline, CDR1 is ENHRY and CDR2 is SYGVKD. The J segment lost 1 base and the V segment lost 10 bases, leaving 9 bases of the junction unmatched. CDR3 protein: CATMGLAAQETQYF. CDR3 nucleotide sequence: TGTGCCACTATGGGGCTAGCGGCCCAAGAGACCCAGTACTTC.

The gene calls are TRBV12-3 or TRBV12-4 and TRBJ2-4; TRBD1 might be the D (6 bases). The V and J ends lost 4 bases and 7 bases respectively, with 14 bases between them. The CDR3 covers 14 residues. In DNA form, the CDR3 reads TGTGCCAGCAGTTATCTAGGGGGAGTTAACATTCAGTACTTC. Amino acid sequence: CASSYLGGVNIQYF.

This clonotype has just a few counts. The chain uses TRBV28 and TRBJ2-5; D is perhaps TRBD1 (5 bases). V was shortened by 5 bases and J by 2 bases, with 15 bases between the two germline ends. The CDR3 covers 15 residues. Per germline, CDR1 MDHEN and CDR2 SYDVKM. The CDR3 spells CASSTPPWTQETQYF. The CDR3 DNA sequence: TGTGCCAGCAGTACCCCTCCGTGGACACAAGAGACCCAGTACTTC.

The rearrangement uses TRBV7-2 and TRBJ2-7; no reliable D call. The CDR3 spans 13 residues. Trimming shortened V by 0 bases and J by 7 bases, and 10 bases separated the two germline ends. Germline assignment: CDR1 SGHTA and CDR2 FQGNSA. The CDR3 region is CASSLALVLEQYF. DNA of the CDR3: TGTGCCAGCAGCTTAGCTCTCGTTCTGGAGCAGTACTTC.